The clone carrying this T cell receptor (beta chain) was counted many times. What it binds is unknown. RNA transcripts yielded amplified TCR beta CDR3 regions. The TCR CDR3 was amplified in a first-round RT-PCR using the HTBI primer set. TCRdb itself ran the multiplex PCR reads through MiXCR, one entry per CDR3 protein. The table lists about 530,000 distinct CDR3 sequences, 15% to 20% of them singletons, with around 17% in the top ten. This entry is derived from a study of T cells in Graves' hyperthyroidism and ophthalmopathy. The study, taken as a whole, reports: A model of 13 V-J pairs discriminated ophthalmopathy from stable hyperthyroidism.

V lost 6 bases to trimming and J lost 6 bases, with 18 bases between them. This CDR3 spans 15 amino acids. The germline V gene encodes CDR1 SGHVS and CDR2 FNYEAQ. This receptor was identified in a woman aged 18-35 years with Graves' ophthalmopathy. Material for sequencing was blood. The chain is built from TRBV7-6 and TRBJ2-1; possible D gene TRBD1, 8 bases. CDR3 DNA: TGTGCCAGCAGTACAGACAGGGGACTACGCAATGAGCAGTTCTTC. Translated: CASSTDRGLRNEQFF.